The clone carrying this T cell receptor beta chain was counted only a few times. As for treatment: PENTA 11 planned treatment interruption arm or continuous ART arm. Per the germline V gene, CDR1 is LGHDT and CDR2 is YNNKEL (reference sequence). The V gene end was trimmed by 4 bases and the J gene end by 1 base; junction bases not matched to a gene: 10. The CDR3 length is 18 residues. The data are from a study of HIV-infected children after antiretroviral therapy interruption. RNA-based 3' RACE libraries used unique molecular identifiers. One entry per CDR3 protein results from TCRdb running MiXCR on the 3' RACE reads. The repertoire has fewer than 50,000 distinct CDR3 sequences, around 4.7% of them found once; the top ten carry 0.55% to 0.85%.

The sample in question was CD45RA+ CD4+ T cells from PBMCs, pooled from several time points, obtained from a donor given antiretroviral therapy, either interrupted or continuous. Subset given: naive CD4+ CD45RA+ CD45RO- T cells. This TCR derives from a pool of human donors with HIV. This chain joins TRBV3-1 and TRBJ2-6; 7 positions agree with TRBD1. CDR3 nucleotides: TGTGCCAGCAGCCTACTGACAGGGCGCTCTTCTGGGGCCAACGTCCTGACTTTC. This codes for CASSLLTGRSSGANVLTF.